These 23 T cell receptor beta chains were sequenced from one sample in a study of T cell responses to AZD1222 COVID-19 vaccine. TCRdb's table, derived via immunoSEQ multiplex PCR, lists solely in-frame clones and lacks some. The data show 150,000 or so clones, with roughly 88% seen just once and approximately 5.9% held by the top ten. The sample here was peripheral blood, taken 28 days after the second AZD1222 dose. These receptor sequences come from an adult who received the AZD1222 COVID-19 vaccine.

The count of this clone is one. V usage is TRBV24-1 and J usage is TRBJ2-2, with D tentatively TRBD1 (7 bases). The CDR3 sequence is 15 residues long. CDR1 is KGHDR, CDR2 SFDVKD, per germline. Trimming took 5 bases from V and 8 from J, leaving 17 bases between them. CDR3 amino acids: CATSAGGTAPGELFF. The CDR3 nucleotides are TGTGCCACCAGTGCCGGCGGGACAGCACCGGGGGAGCTGTTTTTT.

The V gene is TRBV7-6, the J gene TRBJ2-7; 8 nucleotides match TRBD1. The ends lost 5 bases at V and 6 bases at J; junction bases unmatched: 12. The CDR3 is 15 amino acids. Looked up from germline, CDR1 is SGHVS and CDR2 is FNYEAQ. CDR3: CASSPQPGTGSEQYF. CDR3 coding DNA: TGTGCCAGCAGCCCCCAGCCCGGGACAGGCAGCGAGCAGTACTTC.

The chain is built from TRBV19 and TRBJ1-5; 9 bases are a match to TRBD1. This CDR3 region has 19 residues. The junction had 16 bases not matched to a gene; V was cut back by 7 bases and J by 0 bases. Germline CDR1 reads LNHDA; CDR2 reads SQIVND (reference sequence). CDR3 DNA: TGTGCCAGTACCCGCCGTTCGGGACAGGGACTAAATAGCAATCAGCCCCAGCATTTT. Translating gives CASTRRSGQGLNSNQPQHF.

This chain uses TRBV21-1 with TRBJ2-1; no check of the table's D call, TRBD2, against the DNA was made. TRBV21-1 is tagged as a pseudogene. CDR3 length equals 17 residues. The CDR3 here is CASSKLGSGGADNEQFF. For the CDR3, the DNA is TGTGCCAGCAGCAAACTTGGGTCCGGGGGGGCCGACAATGAGCAGTTCTTC.

The genes are TRBV3-1 (or the pseudogene TRBV3-2) and TRBJ1-2, with D maybe TRBD1 (5 bases). The V end lost 1 base, the J end lost 10 bases, and 16 bases lay between the germline ends. CDR1 is LGHDT and CDR2 is YNNKEL in the germline V gene (reference sequence). This CDR3 comprises 14 residues. CDR3 in amino acids: CASSQAGPEGAYTF. The CDR3 DNA is TGTGCCAGCAGCCAAGCAGGGCCCGAAGGGGCCTACACCTTC.

The V call is TRBV7-9, the J call TRBJ1-5, with D unresolved. The CDR3 runs 13 residues. Germline V gives CDR1 SEHNR, CDR2 FQNEAQ (reference sequence). With 5 bases removed from V and 1 base from J, the gap between germline ends came to 6 bases. Here the CDR3 reads CASSPGSNQPQHF. DNA for the CDR3: TGTGCCAGCAGCCCCGGCAGCAATCAGCCCCAGCATTTT.

This chain connects TRBV19 to TRBJ1-2, with D uncertain. There are 14 residues in the CDR3. CDR1 is LNHDA and CDR2 is SQIVND in the germline V gene (reference sequence). The V gene lost 6 bases and the J gene lost 3 bases, with 14 bases spanning the gap. The CDR3 DNA reads as TGTGCCAGTAGCCCCCTCCCGGTGGACTATGGCTACACCTTC. Protein product: CASSPLPVDYGYTF.

With regard to this clone: The sample has other DNA sequences that encode this CDR3 too. This rearrangement joins TRBV19 to TRBJ2-3; D unclear. Germline V gives CDR1 LNHDA, CDR2 SQIVND (reference sequence). The CDR3 runs 11 residues. Trimming removed 2 bases from V and 4 bases from J, with 1 base in between. The CDR3 reads CASSISDTQYF. The CDR3 coding sequence is TGTGCCAGTAGTATATCAGATACGCAGTATTTT. Full variable domain (remainder filled in from reference TRBV19 and TRBJ2-3): DGGITQSPKYLFRKEGQNVTLSCEQNLNHDAMYWYRQDPGQGLRLIYYSQIVNDFQKGDIAEGYSVSREKKESFPLTVTSAQKNPTAFYLCASSISDTQYFGPGTRLTVL.

The V gene is TRBV6-2 or TRBV6-3, the J gene TRBJ2-1; TRBD2 agrees at 7 bases. V gave up 6 bases and J gave up 0 bases; unmatched junction bases: 5. CDR1 MNHEY and CDR2 SVGEGT come from the germline V gene. The CDR3 is 15 amino acids. DNA of the CDR3: TGTGCCAGCAGCCTAGCGGAGCGCTCCTACAATGAGCAGTTCTTC. Its protein product is CASSLAERSYNEQFF.

The V call is TRBV29-1, the J call TRBJ1-1; D gene unclear. Germline V gene lookup returns CDR1 SQVTM and CDR2 ANQGSEA. The CDR3 sequence is 11 residues long. V lost 7 bases, J lost 3 bases, and 9 bases lay in between. CDR3 DNA sequence: TGCAGCGGGTTGTCGTACACTGAAGCTTTCTTT. This sequence encodes CSGLSYTEAFF.

The CDR3 spells CASSFMRVETGELFF. The CDR3 DNA reads TGTGCCAGCAGCTTTATGCGGGTGGAGACCGGGGAGCTGTTTTTT. The genes are TRBV7-2 and TRBJ2-2; possibly TRBD2 for D (5 bases). CDR3 length equals 15 residues. V was shortened by 3 bases and J by 5 bases, with 13 bases between the two germline ends. In germline, CDR1 is SGHTA, CDR2 FQGNSA.

The J gene is TRBJ1-6, the V gene TRBV27; 8 nucleotides match TRBD1. The germline V gene has CDR1 MNHEY and CDR2 SMNVEV (reference sequence). Trimming removed 6 bases from V and 10 bases from J; junction bases left unmatched: 11. CDR3 size: 15 residues. The CDR3 region is CASSPGQGVGSPLHF. The CDR3 DNA reads TGTGCCAGCAGCCCCGGACAGGGCGTGGGATCACCCCTCCACTTT.

This chain connects TRBV5-8 to TRBJ1-2, with D maybe TRBD1 (6 bases). The CDR3 length is 17 residues. From germline, CDR1 is SGHTS and CDR2 YDEGEE. Deletions cut 0 bases from V and 7 bases from J, with 22 bases between. The CDR3: CASSLGWQGSGIRGYTF. CDR3 DNA sequence: TGTGCCAGCAGCTTGGGGTGGCAGGGGAGCGGTATACGTGGCTACACCTTC.

This rearrangement joins TRBV28 to TRBJ2-5; TRBD2 agrees at 12 bases. The CDR3 totals 16 residues. CDR1 MDHEN and CDR2 SYDVKM come from the germline V gene. The V and J ends lost 6 bases and 2 bases, in that order; junction bases with no gene match: 7. This CDR3 is CASSSPGTSGQETQYF. As DNA, the CDR3 is TGTGCCAGCAGCTCCCCCGGGACTAGCGGGCAAGAGACCCAGTACTTC.

V usage is TRBV30 and J usage is TRBJ2-1, with a weak D call TRBD1 (6 bases). The V and J ends lost 8 bases and 2 bases respectively, with 13 bases between them. Germline V gene sequence: CDR1 GTSNPN, CDR2 SVGIG (reference sequence). This CDR3 comprises 13 residues. CDR3 sequence: CARSRGPYNEQFF. The CDR3 coding sequence is TGTGCCAGATCCAGGGGCCCCTACAATGAGCAGTTCTTC.

V is TRBV28 and J is TRBJ2-7, with 8 bases fitting TRBD1. The CDR3 loop spans 15 amino acids. Trimming at V came to 3 bases and at J to 1 base, leaving 5 bases not matched to a gene. Per germline, CDR1 MDHEN and CDR2 SYDVKM. CDR3 residues: CASSLATGGSYEQYF. For the CDR3, the DNA is TGTGCCAGCAGTTTGGCTACAGGGGGTTCCTACGAGCAGTACTTC.

This chain connects TRBV2 to TRBJ1-3; D is unclear. Germline CDR1 reads SNHLY; CDR2 reads FYNNEI. Trimming left V 4 bases short and J 0 bases short, with 10 bases between. This CDR3 has 15 amino acids. Written as DNA, the CDR3 is TGTGCCAGCAGTGTAACGAGGGCCTCTGGAAACACCATATATTTT. As protein: CASSVTRASGNTIYF. The full variable domain, with the rest looked up from reference TRBV2 and TRBJ1-3, is EPEVTQTPSHQVTQMGQEVILRCVPISNHLYFYWYRQILGQKVEFLVSFYNNEISEKSEIFDDQFSVERPDGSNFTLKIRSTKLEDSAMYFCASSVTRASGNTIYFGEGSWLTVV.

The chain links TRBV6-5 to TRBJ2-7, with a tentative D call TRBD2 (5 bases). Germline lookup yields CDR1 MNHEY and CDR2 SVGAGI. With 7 bases removed from V and 5 bases from J, the gap between germline ends came to 9 bases. There are 11 residues in the CDR3. CDR3 residues: CASTGVNEQYF. The CDR3 coding sequence is TGTGCCAGCACCGGGGTTAACGAGCAGTACTTC.

The CDR3 sequence: CASRPRRDEDSNQPQHF. The CDR3 bases are TGTGCCAGTAGGCCCCGGCGGGACGAGGATTCTAATCAGCCCCAGCATTTT. The chain recombines TRBV19 with TRBJ1-5; tentative D call: TRBD1 (5 bases). This CDR3 has 17 residues. Germline V gives CDR1 LNHDA, CDR2 SQIVND (reference sequence). V shed 6 bases and J shed 4 bases, with 22 bases lying between them.

This sequence joins TRBV5-1 and TRBJ1-4; 11 positions match TRBD1. The CDR3 is 16 residues long. With 4 bases clipped from V and 7 bases from J, the junction kept 9 bases outside the gene matches. Germline CDR1 SGHRS, CDR2 YFSETQ. Here the CDR3 reads CASSLSGTGGGEKLFF. In DNA form, the CDR3 reads TGCGCCAGCAGCCTCTCCGGGACAGGGGGTGGTGAAAAACTGTTTTTT.

About this clone itself: Other DNA variants within this sample encode the same CDR3. The chain couples TRBV30 to TRBJ1-5; a weak D match, TRBD1 (5 bases). Germline CDR1 and CDR2: GTSNPN and SVGIG (reference sequence). V lost 3 bases, J lost 4 bases, and 10 bases lay in between. The length of the CDR3 is 13 residues. The CDR3 DNA is TGTGCCTGGAGCCCGGGGGGGAATCAGCCCCAGCATTTT. Amino acids: CAWSPGGNQPQHF.

The rearrangement uses TRBV7-9 and TRBJ2-4; possibly TRBD1 for D (6 bases). Trimming stripped 5 bases from V and 6 bases from J, with 11 bases between. The germline gives CDR1 SEHNR, CDR2 FQNEAQ (reference sequence). The CDR3 consists of 13 residues. CDR3 nucleotides: TGTGCCAGCAGCGACAGGCGCTTAAACATTCAGTACTTC. This translates into CASSDRRLNIQYF.

V is TRBV6-5 and J is TRBJ1-2; D remains unclear. CDR1 MNHEY and CDR2 SVGAGI come from the germline V gene. Trimming left V 0 bases short and J 5 bases short, with 13 bases between. This CDR3 is built from 15 residues. The CDR3 loop is CASSYSNTAVYGYTF. The CDR3 DNA sequence: TGTGCCAGCAGTTACTCGAATACTGCGGTGTATGGCTACACCTTC.